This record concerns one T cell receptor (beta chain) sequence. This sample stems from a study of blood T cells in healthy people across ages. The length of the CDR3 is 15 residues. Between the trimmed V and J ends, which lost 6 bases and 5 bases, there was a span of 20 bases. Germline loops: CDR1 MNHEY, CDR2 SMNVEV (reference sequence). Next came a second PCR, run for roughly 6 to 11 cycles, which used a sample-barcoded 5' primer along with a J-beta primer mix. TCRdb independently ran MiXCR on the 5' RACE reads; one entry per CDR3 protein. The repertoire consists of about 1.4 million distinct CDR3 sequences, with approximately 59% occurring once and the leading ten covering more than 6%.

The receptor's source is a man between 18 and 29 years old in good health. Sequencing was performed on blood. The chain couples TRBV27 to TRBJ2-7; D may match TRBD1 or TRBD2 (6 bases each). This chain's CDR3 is CASRPSMGGINEQYF. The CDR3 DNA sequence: TGTGCCAGCAGGCCATCCATGGGGGGCATCAACGAGCAGTACTTC.